Shown below are 25 T cell receptor beta chains from a single sample sequenced in a study of T cell clonality in common variable immunodeficiency (dated by TCRdb to about 2015). Libraries were constructed by the immunoSEQ multiplex PCR assay. TCRdb obtained this table from immuneACCESS and retained in-frame rearrangements with V and J assigned. These tables miss some clones; where compared with another copy, unresolved V genes account for less than half of the shortfall, and the remainder is unexplained. This sample is represented by tens of thousands of clones, with no singletons among them. In total, the top ten clones hold 1.5% to 2% of the sample. Material: peripheral blood mononuclear cells. The receptors originated from a person aged 18-70 years in good health.

The table lists this clone with many counts. Coverage ceases 3 residues before the CDR3 finishes, and the germline J gene fills in the end. This chain connects TRBV2 to TRBJ1-5, with D possibly TRBD1 on 5 matching bases. Deletions cut 5 bases from V and 5 bases from J, with 7 bases between. CDR3 length: 12 amino acids. The germline V gene has CDR1 SNHLY and CDR2 FYNNEI. Here the CDR3 reads CASSSGYQPQHF. The CDR3 DNA, read in part, is TGTGCCAGCAGTTCAGGGTATCAGCCC.

This clone was detected many times. The read terminates 3 residues before the CDR3 end, so the remaining end is supplied by the germline J gene. This chain connects TRBV7-3 to TRBJ1-1; D remains unclear. V lost 5 bases, J lost 3 bases, and 16 bases lay in between. The germline CDR1 and CDR2 sequences are SGHTA and FQGTGA. This CDR3 has 15 residues. The CDR3 reads CASSPHSAGDTEAFF. The part of the CDR3 DNA that was read is TGTGCCAGCAGCCCCCACAGCGCGGGAGACACTGAA.

This clone has ten or more counts. CDR3 bases read: TGTGCCAGCAGCTTAGATGTACTAGCGGTTATTGAG. Its protein is CASSLDVLAVIE. The CDR3, in full, reads CASSLDVLAVIEQFF. The chain carries TRBV7-9 and TRBJ2-1, with 8 bases that match TRBD2. The read terminates 3 residues before the CDR3 end, so the remaining end is supplied by the germline J gene. The J segment lost 9 bases and the V segment lost 1 base, leaving 8 bases of the junction unmatched. From germline, CDR1 is SEHNR and CDR2 FQNEAQ (reference sequence). The CDR3 totals 15 residues.

This clone showed up many times. The read terminates 3 residues before the CDR3 end, so the remaining end is supplied by the germline J gene. J is TRBJ2-3 and V is TRBV7-3; D ambiguous. Looked up from germline, CDR1 is SGHTA and CDR2 is FQGTGA. The V end lost 4 bases, the J end lost 5 bases, and 7 bases lay between the germline ends. The CDR3 contains 12 residues. The CDR3 sequence: CASSSHIDTQYF. The sequenced CDR3 bases are TGTGCCAGCAGCTCACATATAGATACG.

This clone was counted ten times or more. Read coverage stops 3 residues before the CDR3 terminus; the germline J gene supplies the remainder. The chain carries TRBV7-8 and TRBJ1-2, with D maybe TRBD1 (6 bases). The CDR3 runs 15 residues. The germline CDR1 and CDR2 sequences are SGHVS and FQNEAQ. V was cut by 5 bases and J by 4 bases, with 17 bases left in between. This CDR3 is CASSNWDIGSYGYTF. The part of the CDR3 DNA that was read is TGTGCCAGCAGCAACTGGGACATCGGTTCCTATGGC.

This clone was counted ten times or more. The sequenced fragment ends 3 residues before the CDR3 boundary, so the rest is inferred from the germline J gene. The rearrangement links TRBV6-2 or TRBV6-3 to TRBJ1-1; no firm D call. The germline V gene has CDR1 MNHEY and CDR2 SVGEGT. V lost 6 bases, J lost 1 base, and 12 bases lay in between. The CDR3 runs to 14 residues. The CDR3 spells CASSHPTPNTEAFF. Partial CDR3 DNA: TGTGCCAGCAGCCATCCGACACCGAACACTGAA.

This clone was counted between two and nine times. The CDR3 goes on 3 residues after the read ends, and that part is filled in from the germline J gene. The rearrangement links TRBV5-1 to TRBJ2-7, with 9 bases matching TRBD1. Germline V CDR1 and CDR2: SGHRS, YFSETQ. The CDR3 covers 14 residues. V trimming: 3 bases; J trimming: 6 bases; junction bases outside the gene matches: 7. This CDR3 is CASSSGQGGGEQYF. The part of the CDR3 DNA that was read is TGCGCCAGCAGCTCGGGACAGGGAGGAGGCGAG.

This clone occurred many times. The sequenced fragment ends 3 residues before the CDR3 boundary, so the rest is inferred from the germline J gene. The rearrangement links TRBV19 to TRBJ2-1, with D perhaps matching TRBD1 (5 bases). Trimming took 6 bases from V and 0 from J, leaving 12 bases between them. The CDR3 loop spans 15 amino acids. CDR1 is LNHDA, CDR2 SQIVND, per germline (reference sequence). The sequenced CDR3 bases are TGTGCCAGTAGCCGTGACAGAAGCTCCTACAATGAG. Protein sequence: CASSRDRSSYNE. In full, the CDR3 is CASSRDRSSYNEQFF.

This clone was counted at least ten times. The read halts 3 residues ahead of the CDR3 end, with the missing end drawn from the germline J gene. The chain recombines TRBV15 with TRBJ2-3; D might be TRBD2 (5 bases). This CDR3 has 13 residues. Germline V gene data show CDR1 as LNHNV and CDR2 as YYDKDF (reference sequence). V was trimmed by 5 bases and J by 6 bases, leaving 12 bases between them. CDR3 DNA, as far as it was read: TGTGCCACCAGCGTGGGCTCGGGGGATACG. Translated, it gives CATSVGSGDT. The whole CDR3 sequence reads CATSVGSGDTQYF. Filled out from reference TRBV15 and TRBJ2-3, the complete variable domain reads DAMVIQNPRYQVTQFGKPVTLSCSQTLNHNVMYWYQQKSSQAPKLLFHYYDKDFNNEADTPDNFQSRRPNTSFCFLDIRSPGLGDTAMYLCATSVGSGDTQYFGPGTRLTVL.

The sample holds many counts of this clone. Sequencing ends 3 residues short of the CDR3 end; the germline J gene provides the rest. The chain carries TRBV11-2 and TRBJ2-7, with D possibly matching TRBD1 (6 bases). The CDR3 has 13 residues. Deletions cut 4 bases from V and 4 bases from J, with 11 bases between. In germline, CDR1 is SGHAT, CDR2 FQNNGV. CDR3 DNA, as far as it was read: TGTGCCAGCAGCTCGAGAACAGGGTACGAG. This codes for CASSSRTGYE. The CDR3 in full is CASSSRTGYEQYF.

A word on this clone: Compared with germline, one end of the junction differs, possibly owing to a read error. The read finishes 3 residues shy of the CDR3 end, and the germline J gene is used to complete it. The genes are TRBV19 and TRBJ2-1, with D unclear. Germline V CDR1 and CDR2: LNHDA, SQIVND (reference sequence). The CDR3 contains 13 residues. CDR3 bases read: TGTGCCAGTAGTATAAACAGCTACGATGAG. The encoded protein is CASSINSYDE. The complete CDR3 reads CASSINSYDEQFF. Filled out from reference TRBV19 and TRBJ2-1, the complete variable domain reads DGGITQSPKYLFRKEGQNVTLSCEQNLNHDAMYWYRQDPGQGLRLIYYSQIVNDFQKGDIAEGYSVSREKKESFPLTVTSAQKNPTAFYLCASSINSYDEQFFGPGTRLTVL.

This clone showed up many times. The CDR3 is cut off 3 residues early in the read; its end comes from the germline J gene. The chain couples TRBV2 to TRBJ2-7, with 8 bases fitting TRBD2. Germline assignment: CDR1 SNHLY and CDR2 FYNNEI. The CDR3 sequence is 14 residues long. The trim removed 4 bases at V and 0 bases at J, leaving 2 bases unmatched. The chain's CDR3 is CASSVGTSSYEQYF. Partial CDR3 DNA: TGTGCCAGCAGTGTCGGGACTAGCTCCTACGAG.

The sample holds many counts of this clone. Coverage ceases 3 residues before the CDR3 finishes, and the germline J gene fills in the end. V usage is TRBV2 and J usage is TRBJ1-5; D ambiguous. The CDR3 has 15 residues. The V gene lost 4 bases and the J gene lost 1 base, with 11 bases spanning the gap. CDR1 is SNHLY, CDR2 FYNNEI, per germline. CDR3 DNA, as far as it was read: TGTGCCAGCAGTGCCCGGGGAGGCAGCAATCAGCCC. It translates to CASSARGGSNQP. The full CDR3 sequence reads CASSARGGSNQPQHF.

The CDR3 is CASSQGQGTYGQYF. The CDR3 DNA, read in part, is TGTGCCAGCAGTCAGGGACAGGGGACCTATGGT. The rearrangement uses TRBV6-2 or TRBV6-3 and TRBJ2-4, with TRBD1 identical over 10 bases. The read ends 3 residues before the CDR3 terminus; that terminus is restored from the germline J gene. The CDR3 is 14 residues long. Germline CDR1 MNHEY, CDR2 SVGEGT.

This clone was counted ten times or more. The sequenced CDR3 bases are TGCAGTGCTAGTCTAGGAAACACC. Its translation is CSASLGNT. The whole CDR3 sequence is CSASLGNTIYF. This rearrangement joins TRBV20-1 to TRBJ1-3; D is ambiguous. The read finishes 3 residues shy of the CDR3 end, and the germline J gene is used to complete it. The V gene's germline CDR1 is DFQATT and CDR2 SNEGSKA (reference sequence). The CDR3 covers 11 residues. The V end was cut by 3 bases, the J end by 4 bases, with 4 bases between.

This clone was seen many times. The read terminates 3 residues ahead of where the CDR3 ends, so the germline J gene completes it. This sequence joins TRBV18 and TRBJ2-3; 11 bases are shared with TRBD2. CDR3 length: 15 amino acids. CDR1 is KGHSH, CDR2 LQKENI, per germline. Trimming took 2 bases from V and 6 from J; bases not matched to a gene: 4. The CDR3 loop is CASSPGTSGRDTQYF. The CDR3 DNA, read in part, is TGTGCCAGCTCACCAGGGACTAGCGGACGGGATACG.

This clone has a handful of counts. The observed sequence ends 3 residues before the CDR3 terminus, with the missing tail filled in from the germline J gene. J is TRBJ2-1 and V is TRBV7-3, with 14 bases fitting TRBD2. The CDR3 has 18 residues. Germline V lookup: CDR1 SGHTA, CDR2 FQGTGA. V lost 5 bases and J lost 1; bases outside the gene matches: 7. The CDR3 region is CASSPGTSGSLSYNEQFF. The covered CDR3 bases are TGTGCCAGCAGCCCGGGGACTAGCGGGAGTTTGTCCTACAATGAG.

This clone came up many times. Read sequence stops 3 residues before the CDR3 end, and the germline J gene provides the missing end. J is TRBJ1-5 and V is TRBV18; maybe TRBD1 (5 bases). Trimming left V 3 bases short and J 2 bases short, with 17 bases between. The CDR3 sequence is 17 residues long. Germline V gene sequence: CDR1 KGHSH, CDR2 LQKENI. Partial CDR3 DNA: TGTGCCAGCTCACCCATACCCGGAGGGGTAGGCAATCAGCCC. It encodes CASSPIPGGVGNQP. The full CDR3 reads CASSPIPGGVGNQPQHF.

There are many counts of this clone. Coverage ceases 3 residues before the CDR3 finishes, and the germline J gene fills in the end. The V call is TRBV28, the J call TRBJ2-1, with a weak D call TRBD1 (6 bases). From germline, CDR1 is MDHEN and CDR2 SYDVKM. The CDR3 contains 15 residues. Trimming shortened V by 2 bases and J by 5 bases, and 13 bases separated the two germline ends. CDR3 sequence: CASSLPGTRNNEQFF. The sequenced CDR3 bases are TGTGCCAGCAGTTTACCAGGGACACGTAACAATGAG.

This clone showed up many times. The read halts 3 residues ahead of the CDR3 end, with the missing end drawn from the germline J gene. This chain uses TRBV29-1 with TRBJ2-1; 9 nucleotides agree with TRBD1. CDR1 and CDR2 from the germline V gene are SQVTM and ANQGSEA. V lost 4 bases to trimming and J lost 7 bases; unmatched junction nucleotides: 17. The length of the CDR3 is 17 residues. CDR3 DNA, as far as it was read: TGCAGCGTTGCCGGACAGGGGACCACCAGGCGAAAAAATGAG. Translated, it gives CSVAGQGTTRRKNE. In full, the CDR3 is CSVAGQGTTRRKNEQFF.

This clone was seen at least ten times. The CDR3 end lies 3 residues beyond the end of the read and is filled in from the germline J gene. The chain recombines TRBV5-1 with TRBJ1-2; TRBD1 matches 7 bases. The CDR3 length is 15 residues. Unmatched junction bases numbered 8, after V lost 4 bases and J lost 2 bases. Looked up from germline, CDR1 is SGHRS and CDR2 is YFSETQ. CDR3 bases read: TGCGCCAGCAGCGATACGACAGGGTCGAACTATGGC. Residues: CASSDTTGSNYG. The CDR3, in full, reads CASSDTTGSNYGYTF.

This clone was seen many times. The CDR3 extends 3 residues past the end of the read, so its final part is completed from the germline J gene. The rearrangement uses TRBV7-6 and TRBJ2-6; TRBD1 matches at 7 bases. With V trimmed by 4 bases and J by 0 bases, 9 bases remained unmatched. The CDR3 has 18 amino acids. In germline, CDR1 is SGHVS, CDR2 FNYEAQ. The part of the CDR3 DNA that was read is TGTGCCAGCAGCTCACAGGGGTACCCTCTCTCTGGGGCCAACGTC. Translated: CASSSQGYPLSGANV. In full, the CDR3 reads CASSSQGYPLSGANVLTF.

This clone was counted many times. The read is 3 residues too short to cover the CDR3 end, so that end is filled in from the germline J gene. This rearrangement joins TRBV10-3 to TRBJ2-1, with TRBD1 matching over 8 bases. Germline-derived CDR1 and CDR2 are ENHRY and SYGVKD. The CDR3 has 18 amino acids. J was trimmed by 2 bases and V by 0 bases; bases with no gene match: 9. CDR3 sequence: CAISESSIRDRTYNEQFF. The sequenced CDR3 bases are TGTGCCATCAGTGAGTCAAGCATCCGGGACAGGACCTACAATGAG.

This clone was detected ten times or more. The read terminates 3 residues ahead of where the CDR3 ends, so the germline J gene completes it. The chain combines TRBV7-9 with TRBJ2-7; tentative D call: TRBD2 (6 bases). V dropped 1 base and J dropped 6 bases, with 13 bases sitting between them. CDR1 is SEHNR and CDR2 is FQNEAQ in the germline V gene (reference sequence). This CDR3 is 14 amino acids long. The chain's CDR3 is CASSLGGTRGEQYF. CDR3 DNA, as far as it was read: TGTGCCAGCAGCTTAGGGGGAACGCGGGGCGAG.

As regards this clone: The observed sequence ends 3 residues before the CDR3 terminus, with the missing tail filled in from the germline J gene. The V and J genes are TRBV19 and TRBJ1-5; TRBD1 might be the D (5 bases). CDR1 LNHDA and CDR2 SQIVND come from the germline V gene (reference sequence). The CDR3 contains 12 residues. Trimming pared 9 bases from V and 3 bases from J, leaving 9 bases between. The sequenced CDR3 bases are TGTGCCAGCGGGGGGAACAATCAGCCC. The encoded protein is CASGGNNQP. The entire CDR3 protein reads CASGGNNQPQHF.